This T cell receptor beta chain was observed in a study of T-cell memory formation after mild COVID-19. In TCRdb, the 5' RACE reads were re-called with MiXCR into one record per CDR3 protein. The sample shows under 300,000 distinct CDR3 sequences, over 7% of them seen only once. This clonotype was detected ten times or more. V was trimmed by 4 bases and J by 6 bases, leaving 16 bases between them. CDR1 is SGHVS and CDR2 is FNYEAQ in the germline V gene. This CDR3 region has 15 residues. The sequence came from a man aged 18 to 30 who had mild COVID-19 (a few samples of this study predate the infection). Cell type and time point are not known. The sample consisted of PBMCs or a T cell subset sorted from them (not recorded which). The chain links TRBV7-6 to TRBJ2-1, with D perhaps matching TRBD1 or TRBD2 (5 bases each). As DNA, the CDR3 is TGTGCCAGCAGCTCACCAGGGTCGGGGAGCAATGAGCAGTTCTTC. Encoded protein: CASSSPGSGSNEQFF.